These T cell receptor beta chains were read from a single sample in a study of blood T cell repertoires in COVID-19. Here immunoSEQ multiplex PCR was the method, and the copy in TCRdb shows in-frame clones only, minus some. Of about 38,000 clones in the sample, around four fifths were seen once. Sequenced sample: peripheral blood. The receptors were gathered from a man in his fifties with active COVID-19. Both conserved end residues are part of each CDR3. The order of the fields is D gene, J gene, V gene, clone size, CDR3 protein, CDR3 DNA. A D gene is named only where the DNA matches it firmly. Part of the rows lack a size; the others show once, few, many or a class for expanded clones.

D gene: TRBD2
J gene: TRBJ2-1
V gene: TRBV6-4
clone size: .
CDR3 protein: CASSAGTSGVYNEQFF
CDR3 DNA: TGTGCCAGCAGTGCCGGGACTAGCGGGGTATACAATGAGCAGTTCTTC

D gene: .
J gene: TRBJ1-1
V gene: TRBV3-1/TRBV3-2
clone size: .
CDR3 protein: CASSQGTRSYTEAFF
CDR3 DNA: TGTGCCAGCAGCCAAGGGACAAGAAGTTACACTGAAGCTTTCTTT

D gene: TRBD2
J gene: TRBJ2-5
V gene: TRBV6-2/TRBV6-3
clone size: .
CDR3 protein: CASSYFWAGGPQETQYF
CDR3 DNA: TGTGCCAGCAGTTACTTTTGGGCGGGGGGCCCACAAGAGACCCAGTACTTC

D gene: TRBD2
J gene: TRBJ2-3
V gene: TRBV9
clone size: once
CDR3 protein: CASSGIWTSGGASRLSDTQYF
CDR3 DNA: TGTGCCAGCAGCGGAATCTGGACTAGCGGGGGGGCCAGCCGTTTGTCAGATACGCAGTATTTT

D gene: TRBD1
J gene: TRBJ1-6
V gene: TRBV18
clone size: .
CDR3 protein: CASSPSGTGDSPLHF
CDR3 DNA: TGTGCCAGCTCACCATCCGGGACAGGGGATTCACCCCTCCACTTT

D gene: TRBD2
J gene: TRBJ2-5
V gene: TRBV5-1
clone size: .
CDR3 protein: CASSFEGLAGFQETQYF
CDR3 DNA: TGCGCCAGCAGCTTTGAGGGGCTAGCGGGTTTCCAAGAGACCCAGTACTTC

D gene: .
J gene: TRBJ2-3
V gene: TRBV6-5
clone size: .
CDR3 protein: CASSSFRGSTDTQYF
CDR3 DNA: TGTGCCAGCAGTTCCTTTCGGGGGAGCACAGATACGCAGTATTTT

D gene: .
J gene: TRBJ1-1
V gene: TRBV28
clone size: .
CDR3 protein: CASRNGGQTNTEAFF
CDR3 DNA: TGTGCCAGCAGGAACGGAGGACAGACTAACACTGAAGCTTTCTTT

D gene: TRBD2
J gene: TRBJ2-3
V gene: TRBV7-7
clone size: once
CDR3 protein: CASSPRGDSDTQYF
CDR3 DNA: TGTGCCAGCAGCCCACGGGGGGACTCAGATACGCAGTATTTT

D gene: .
J gene: TRBJ1-1
V gene: TRBV5-4
clone size: .
CDR3 protein: CASSLVRGLDAEAFF
CDR3 DNA: TGTGCCAGCAGCTTGGTAAGGGGCTTGGACGCTGAAGCTTTCTTT

D gene: TRBD2
J gene: TRBJ2-2
V gene: TRBV27
clone size: .
CDR3 protein: CASSLSGGQPLNTGELFF
CDR3 DNA: TGTGCCAGCAGTTTGAGCGGGGGCCAACCCCTAAACACCGGGGAGCTGTTTTTT

D gene: .
J gene: TRBJ1-6
V gene: TRBV5-1
clone size: .
CDR3 protein: CASSTGQTYNSPLHF
CDR3 DNA: TGCGCCAGCAGCACCGGACAGACCTATAATTCACCCCTCCACTTT

D gene: TRBD2
J gene: TRBJ2-7
V gene: TRBV6-1
clone size: .
CDR3 protein: CASSEADGLAGYEQYF
CDR3 DNA: TGTGCCAGCAGTGAAGCAGACGGACTAGCGGGGTACGAGCAGTACTTC

D gene: .
J gene: TRBJ1-1
V gene: TRBV2
clone size: .
CDR3 protein: CASSERDGPATEAFF
CDR3 DNA: TGTGCCAGCAGTGAGCGGGACGGGCCGGCCACTGAAGCTTTCTTT

D gene: .
J gene: TRBJ2-2
V gene: TRBV11-3
clone size: .
CDR3 protein: CASTAGGELFF
CDR3 DNA: TGTGCCAGCACCGCGGGCGGGGAGCTGTTTTTT

D gene: .
J gene: TRBJ2-7
V gene: TRBV6-2/TRBV6-3
clone size: few
CDR3 protein: CASSLQYTYEQYF
CDR3 DNA: TGTGCCAGCAGCCTTCAGTATACCTACGAGCAGTACTTC

D gene: TRBD1
J gene: TRBJ1-1
V gene: TRBV12-3/TRBV12-4
clone size: .
CDR3 protein: CASSQGQIEAFF
CDR3 DNA: TGTGCCAGCAGCCAGGGACAGATTGAAGCTTTCTTT

D gene: .
J gene: TRBJ2-7
V gene: TRBV6-2/TRBV6-3
clone size: .
CDR3 protein: CASSYCLGDPPHANYEQYF
CDR3 DNA: TGTGCCAGCAGCTACTGCTTAGGGGATCCTCCCCATGCTAACTACGAGCAGTACTTC

D gene: .
J gene: TRBJ1-1
V gene: TRBV5-1
clone size: .
CDR3 protein: CASSLGQANTEAFF
CDR3 DNA: TGCGCCAGCAGCTTGGGACAGGCAAACACTGAAGCTTTCTTT

D gene: .
J gene: TRBJ1-5
V gene: TRBV27
clone size: .
CDR3 protein: CASSWAGSGNQPQHF
CDR3 DNA: TGTGCCAGCAGTTGGGCGGGGTCAGGAAATCAGCCCCAGCATTTT

D gene: .
J gene: TRBJ2-6
V gene: TRBV28
clone size: .
CDR3 protein: CASSFRTASGANVLTF
CDR3 DNA: TGTGCCAGCAGTTTTCGGACAGCCTCTGGGGCCAACGTCCTGACTTTC

D gene: .
J gene: TRBJ2-2
V gene: TRBV7-2
clone size: .
CDR3 protein: CASSSEFAGELFF
CDR3 DNA: TGTGCCAGCAGCTCCGAGTTTGCCGGGGAGCTGTTTTTT

D gene: .
J gene: TRBJ2-7
V gene: TRBV6-1
clone size: .
CDR3 protein: CASSEVAGLREQYF
CDR3 DNA: TGTGCCAGCAGTGAAGTAGCAGGGCTGAGGGAGCAGTACTTC

D gene: .
J gene: TRBJ2-5
V gene: TRBV18
clone size: once
CDR3 protein: CASSPMGANQETQYF
CDR3 DNA: TGTGCCAGCTCACCAATGGGGGCTAACCAAGAGACCCAGTACTTC

D gene: .
J gene: TRBJ2-3
V gene: TRBV4-3
clone size: .
CDR3 protein: CASSQVRQRADTQYF
CDR3 DNA: TGCGCCAGCAGCCAAGTTCGGCAGCGTGCAGATACGCAGTATTTT

D gene: TRBD1
J gene: TRBJ2-1
V gene: TRBV12-5
clone size: .
CDR3 protein: CASGSSTGTGIYNEQFF
CDR3 DNA: TGTGCTAGTGGTTCATCCACCGGGACAGGGATATACAATGAGCAGTTCTTC

D gene: .
J gene: TRBJ1-2
V gene: TRBV6-5
clone size: .
CDR3 protein: CASSSGNYGYTF
CDR3 DNA: TGTGCCAGCAGTTCAGGAAACTATGGCTACACCTTC

D gene: .
J gene: TRBJ1-1
V gene: TRBV10-3
clone size: .
CDR3 protein: CAIRASNTEAFF
CDR3 DNA: TGTGCCATCAGGGCCTCGAACACTGAAGCTTTCTTT

D gene: .
J gene: TRBJ2-2
V gene: TRBV3-1/TRBV3-2
clone size: .
CDR3 protein: CASSQLAGGSGELFF
CDR3 DNA: TGTGCCAGCAGCCAACTGGCCGGAGGGAGCGGGGAGCTGTTTTTT

D gene: TRBD1
J gene: TRBJ2-7
V gene: TRBV10-2
clone size: .
CDR3 protein: CASSEPSGQGAYEQYF
CDR3 DNA: TGCGCCAGCAGTGAGCCCAGTGGACAGGGGGCATACGAGCAGTACTTC

D gene: TRBD1
J gene: TRBJ1-2
V gene: TRBV5-1
clone size: once
CDR3 protein: CASSSLSRDRTGGYTF
CDR3 DNA: TGCGCCAGCAGCTCTTTGTCCCGGGACAGGACGGGGGGCTACACCTTC

D gene: TRBD2
J gene: TRBJ2-5
V gene: TRBV5-5
clone size: .
CDR3 protein: CASSLGVNSGVQETQYF
CDR3 DNA: TGTGCCAGCAGCTTGGGAGTTAATAGCGGGGTCCAAGAGACCCAGTACTTC

D gene: .
J gene: TRBJ2-7
V gene: TRBV5-1
clone size: .
CDR3 protein: CASSPDFRDVSSYEQYF
CDR3 DNA: TGCGCCAGCAGCCCCGACTTTCGCGATGTGAGCTCCTACGAGCAGTACTTC

D gene: TRBD1
J gene: TRBJ2-2
V gene: TRBV7-2
clone size: .
CDR3 protein: CASSSRQGWAGELFF
CDR3 DNA: TGTGCCAGCAGCTCACGACAGGGTTGGGCCGGGGAGCTGTTTTTT

D gene: TRBD1
J gene: TRBJ1-2
V gene: TRBV6-2/TRBV6-3
clone size: .
CDR3 protein: CASSRDSEIYGYTF
CDR3 DNA: TGTGCCAGCAGCCGGGACAGCGAAATCTATGGCTACACCTTC

D gene: TRBD1
J gene: TRBJ1-4
V gene: TRBV19
clone size: .
CDR3 protein: CASSTTGTAFNEKLFF
CDR3 DNA: TGTGCCAGTAGCACAACCGGGACAGCCTTTAATGAAAAACTGTTTTTT

D gene: TRBD2
J gene: TRBJ2-5
V gene: TRBV10-3
clone size: .
CDR3 protein: CAISVGSGGPEETQYF
CDR3 DNA: TGTGCCATCAGTGTCGGTAGCGGGGGGCCGGAGGAGACCCAGTACTTC

D gene: TRBD1
J gene: TRBJ2-2
V gene: TRBV24-1
clone size: .
CDR3 protein: CATSEGTGRTGELFF
CDR3 DNA: TGTGCCACCAGTGAGGGGACAGGGAGAACCGGGGAGCTGTTTTTT

D gene: .
J gene: TRBJ2-4
V gene: TRBV5-4
clone size: .
CDR3 protein: CASSLAQGAKNIQYF
CDR3 DNA: TGTGCCAGCAGCTTGGCCCAGGGGGCCAAAAACATTCAGTACTTC

D gene: TRBD2
J gene: TRBJ2-3
V gene: TRBV24-1
clone size: .
CDR3 protein: CATSDAGGRTDTQYF
CDR3 DNA: TGTGCCACCAGTGATGCGGGGGGGCGAACAGATACGCAGTATTTT

D gene: TRBD1
J gene: TRBJ2-7
V gene: TRBV7-2
clone size: .
CDR3 protein: CASSPSSGQGNEQYF
CDR3 DNA: TGTGCCAGCAGCCCTTCTTCCGGACAGGGCAACGAGCAGTACTTC

D gene: TRBD2
J gene: TRBJ2-5
V gene: TRBV9
clone size: .
CDR3 protein: CASSPPSGETQYF
CDR3 DNA: TGTGCCAGCAGCCCCCCTAGCGGAGAGACCCAGTACTTC

D gene: TRBD1
J gene: TRBJ2-3
V gene: TRBV10-3
clone size: .
CDR3 protein: CAIARGPSTNTQYF
CDR3 DNA: TGTGCCATTGCCAGGGGGCCCAGCACAAATACGCAGTATTTT

D gene: .
J gene: TRBJ1-5
V gene: TRBV10-3
clone size: .
CDR3 protein: CAISEFEHSSNQPQHF
CDR3 DNA: TGTGCCATCAGTGAATTTGAACATTCTAGCAATCAGCCCCAGCATTTT

D gene: .
J gene: TRBJ2-2
V gene: TRBV6-2/TRBV6-3
clone size: .
CDR3 protein: CASSYSWGQNTGELFF
CDR3 DNA: TGTGCCAGCAGTTACTCCTGGGGACAGAACACCGGGGAGCTGTTTTTT